This T cell receptor beta chain was sequenced during a study of OX40 agonist ivuxolimab in advanced cancers. On the study more broadly: Antecedent anti-PD-1, anti-PD-L1 or anti-CTLA-4 therapy was permissible, with under 50% having received some. The study reported partial responses in three patients: one hepatocellular carcinoma, two cutaneous melanoma.

This clone was seen a single time. Sequenced by immunoSEQ multiplex PCR; TCRdb stores in-frame clones only, minus some. This sample carries approximately 52,000 clones, roughly 85% of them seen once, and the ten largest clones take over 3.5%. Germline-derived CDR1 and CDR2 are SQVTM and ANQGSEA. Trimming removed 5 bases from V and 1 base from J, with 11 bases in between. This CDR3 contains 13 residues. The chain recombines TRBV29-1 with TRBJ1-1; D is possibly TRBD1 (6 bases). The source is an adult with an advanced solid tumor such as melanoma, head and neck, liver or kidney cancer. This material consisted of CD4+ or CD8+ T cells sorted from blood, taken in a trial of the OX40 agonist ivuxolimab. The CDR3 is CSVRRQENTEAFF. The CDR3 coding sequence is TGCAGCGTTCGCCGACAGGAGAACACTGAAGCTTTCTTT.